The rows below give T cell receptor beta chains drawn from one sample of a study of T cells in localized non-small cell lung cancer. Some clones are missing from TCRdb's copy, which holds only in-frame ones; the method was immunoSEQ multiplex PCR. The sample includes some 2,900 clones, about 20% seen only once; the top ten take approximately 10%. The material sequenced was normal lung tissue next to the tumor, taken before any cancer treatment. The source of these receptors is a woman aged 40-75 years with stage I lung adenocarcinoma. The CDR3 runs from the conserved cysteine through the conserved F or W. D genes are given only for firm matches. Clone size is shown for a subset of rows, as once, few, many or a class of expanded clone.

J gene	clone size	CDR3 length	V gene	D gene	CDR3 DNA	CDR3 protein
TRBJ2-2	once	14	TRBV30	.	TGTGCCCGATCCTGGACGGAAAACACCGGGGAGCTGTTTTTT	CARSWTENTGELFF
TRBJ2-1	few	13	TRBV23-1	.	TGCGCCAGCCTGGCTAGAGGAGGCAATGAGCAGTTCTTC	CASLARGGNEQFF
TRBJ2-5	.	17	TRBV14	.	TGTGCCAGCAGCCAAGATAGGGGATGGGCGGGAAAGGAGACCCAGTACTTC	CASSQDRGWAGKETQYF
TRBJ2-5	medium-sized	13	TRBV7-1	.	TGTGCCAGCAGCCCAGGGGTGCAAGAGACCCAGTACTTC	CASSPGVQETQYF
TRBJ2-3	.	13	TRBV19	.	TGTGCCAGTAGTATTCGAGGGCAGGACTCGCAGTATTTT	CASSIRGQDSQYF
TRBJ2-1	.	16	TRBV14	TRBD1	TGTGCCAGCAGCCTCTCCCGGACAGGGGGCAAGGATGAGCAGTTCTTC	CASSLSRTGGKDEQFF
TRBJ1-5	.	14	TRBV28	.	TGTGCCAGCAGGAGCGGCGGGAGCAATCAGCCCCAGCATTTT	CASRSGGSNQPQHF
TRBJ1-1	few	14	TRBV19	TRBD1	TGTGCCAGTAGTATCTCGGGACAGGGTACTGAAGCTTTCTTT	CASSISGQGTEAFF
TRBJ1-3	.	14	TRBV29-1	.	TGCAGCGTGGCCGGGGGTTTAACTGGAAACACCATATATTTT	CSVAGGLTGNTIYF
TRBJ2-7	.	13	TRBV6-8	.	TGTGCCAGCAGTTACCCCAGCTCCTACGAGCAGTACTTC	CASSYPSSYEQYF
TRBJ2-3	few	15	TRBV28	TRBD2	TGTGCCACCAAAGGAATAGCGGGGGGCACAGATACGCAGTATTTT	CATKGIAGGTDTQYF
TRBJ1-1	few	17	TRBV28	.	TGTGCCAGCAGTTTACTCGGGGCCGCGATAATGAACACTGAAGCTTTCTTT	CASSLLGAAIMNTEAFF
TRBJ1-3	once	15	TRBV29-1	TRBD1	TGCAGCGCCGGGGACAGGGGGTTGGCTGGAAACACCATATATTTT	CSAGDRGLAGNTIYF
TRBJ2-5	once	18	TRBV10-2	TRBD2	TGCGCCAGCAGTGAGTCGTGGACTAGCGGGAGAAGGAGGGAGACCCAGTACTTC	CASSESWTSGRRRETQYF
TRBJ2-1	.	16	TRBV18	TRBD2	TGTGCCAGCTCGGGACTAGCGGGAGTTGGAGACAATGAGCAGTTCTTC	CASSGLAGVGDNEQFF
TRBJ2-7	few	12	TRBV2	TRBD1	TGTGCCAGCGAGGGACAGTTCTACGAGCAGTACTTC	CASEGQFYEQYF
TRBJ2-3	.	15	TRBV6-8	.	TGTGCCAGCAGGGCCGGCCTTCTTAGCACAGATACGCAGTATTTT	CASRAGLLSTDTQYF
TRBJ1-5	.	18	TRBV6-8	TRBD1	TGTGCCAGCAGTCTCCGGGACAGTGCCCAGGGGAGCAATCAGCCCCAGCATTTT	CASSLRDSAQGSNQPQHF
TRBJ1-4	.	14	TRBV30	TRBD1	TGTGCCTGGAGACTTCAGGGGGGAGCTGAAAAACTGTTTTTT	CAWRLQGGAEKLFF
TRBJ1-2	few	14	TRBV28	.	TGTGCCAGCAGTTTTCTAGACGGGGGCTATGGCTACACCTTC	CASSFLDGGYGYTF
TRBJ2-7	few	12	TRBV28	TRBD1	TGTGCCAGTGGGACAGGGCTGGGCGAGCAGTACTTC	CASGTGLGEQYF
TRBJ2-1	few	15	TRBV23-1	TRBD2	TGCGCCAGCACTTCCTCCGGGACTAGCGGCAATGAGCAGTTCTTC	CASTSSGTSGNEQFF
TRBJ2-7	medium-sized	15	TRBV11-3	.	TGTGCCAGCAGCTTAAACAGTTACAGCTCCTACGAGCAGTACTTC	CASSLNSYSSYEQYF
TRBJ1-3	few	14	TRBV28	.	TGTGCCAGCAGTAACTCAGGCTCTGGAAACACCATATATTTT	CASSNSGSGNTIYF
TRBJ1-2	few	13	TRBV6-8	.	TGTGCCAGCAGTTACGGGCAGGGACGTGGCTACACCTTC	CASSYGQGRGYTF
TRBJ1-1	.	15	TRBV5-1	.	TGCGCCAGCAGCTTTTCGGTAGGCGGTTACACTGAAGCTTTCTTT	CASSFSVGGYTEAFF
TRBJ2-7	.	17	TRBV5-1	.	TGCGCCAGCAGCTTGGGGCTAAAGGGCGGGGACTCCTACGAGCAGTACTTC	CASSLGLKGGDSYEQYF
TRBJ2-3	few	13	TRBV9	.	TGTGCCAGCAGTTTCCAGGGTTCCGATACGCAGTATTTT	CASSFQGSDTQYF
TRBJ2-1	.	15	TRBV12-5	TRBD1	TGTGCCAGCACCCGGCGGGGACAGGAGTCGGGTGAGCAGTTCTTC	CASTRRGQESGEQFF
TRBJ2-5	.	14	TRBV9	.	TGTGCCAGCAGCGCGGGCGGCTCCGAAGAGACCCAGTACTTC	CASSAGGSEETQYF
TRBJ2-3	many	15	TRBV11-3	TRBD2	TGTGCCAGCAGCTTAGATAGCGGGAGCACAGATACGCAGTATTTT	CASSLDSGSTDTQYF
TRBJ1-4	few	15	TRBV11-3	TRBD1	TGTGCCAGCAGCTTAGGGACAGGGGGCCGTGAAAAACTGTTTTTT	CASSLGTGGREKLFF
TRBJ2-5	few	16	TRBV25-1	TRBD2	TGTGCCAGCAGAAGAGCGGGGGGGGGCCCCCAAGAGACCCAGTACTTC	CASRRAGGGPQETQYF
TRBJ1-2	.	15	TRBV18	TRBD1	TGTGCCAGCTCACCACTAGACAGGGGGCTGAGTGGCTACACCTTC	CASSPLDRGLSGYTF
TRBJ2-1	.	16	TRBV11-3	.	TGTGCCAGCAGCTTAGTAGGGGGGCGCACCTACAATGAGCAGTTCTTC	CASSLVGGRTYNEQFF
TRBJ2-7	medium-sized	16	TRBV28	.	TGTGCCAGCGTCGGGAGTGCCGGGACTGAATACTACGAGCAGTACTTC	CASVGSAGTEYYEQYF
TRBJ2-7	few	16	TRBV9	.	TGTGCCAGCAGCGTCCCGAAGGGGACCCCCGGCTACGAGCAGTACTTC	CASSVPKGTPGYEQYF
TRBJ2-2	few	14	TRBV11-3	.	TGTGCCAGCAGCTTGACAGGTTACACCGGGGAGCTGTTTTTT	CASSLTGYTGELFF
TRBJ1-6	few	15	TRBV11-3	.	TGTGCCAGCAGCTTATTGGGGCAGGGATGGTCACCCCTCCACTTT	CASSLLGQGWSPLHF
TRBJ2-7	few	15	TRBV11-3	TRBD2	TGTGCCAGCAGCTCGACTAGCGGCGTTTGGTACGAGCAGTACTTC	CASSSTSGVWYEQYF